Following are 21 T cell receptor beta chains from one sample sequenced in a study of CD8 T cells in Susac syndrome. An amount of RNA that ranged from roughly 0.45 to 1 ug was reverse transcribed with random hexamers. Via MiXCR, TCRdb re-called the immunoSEQ multiplex PCR reads, giving one row per CDR3 protein. The sample consists of more than 110,000 distinct CDR3 sequences, roughly 94% of them appearing once. The sample was CD8+ T cells from PBMCs. These receptor sequences come from a human donor in good health.

The rearrangement joins TRBV4-1 to TRBJ2-5; D gene uncertain. The V end was cut by 0 bases, the J end by 1 base, with 9 bases between. The CDR3 is made up of 15 amino acids. Germline V gives CDR1 MGHRA, CDR2 YSYEKL. CDR3 nucleotide sequence: TGCGCCAGCAGCCAAGATTTCGGCAGCCAAGAGACCCAGTACTTC. It translates to CASSQDFGSQETQYF.

This chain links TRBV5-1 with TRBJ2-3; 7 nucleotides agree with TRBD2. This CDR3 region has 15 residues. The V gene end was trimmed by 5 bases and the J gene end by 4 bases; junction bases not matched to a gene: 10. In germline, CDR1 is SGHRS, CDR2 YFSETQ. This CDR3 reads CASSPVREFADTQYF. The DNA of the CDR3 is TGCGCCAGCAGTCCAGTGCGGGAGTTCGCAGATACGCAGTATTTT.

V usage is TRBV12-3 or TRBV12-4 and J usage is TRBJ1-2, with D perhaps matching TRBD1 (5 bases). The V gene lost 5 bases and the J gene lost 4 bases, with 11 bases spanning the gap. The CDR3 covers 13 residues. Here the CDR3 DNA reads TGTGCCAGCAGTCTGGAGGGGCTCTATGGCTACACCTTC. Translation gives CASSLEGLYGYTF.

In this sample, this clonotype turned up once. The DNA for the CDR3 is TGTGCCAGCAGCCAGGACAGGGGGCCTCAGGAGCAGTACTTC. Amino acid sequence: CASSQDRGPQEQYF. The rearrangement links TRBV7-9 to TRBJ2-7; TRBD1 aligns across 11 bases. In germline, CDR1 is SEHNR, CDR2 FQNEAQ (reference sequence). CDR3 length equals 14 residues. V lost 5 bases to trimming and J lost 7 bases; unmatched junction nucleotides: 7.

The chain couples TRBV19 to TRBJ2-7; D is ambiguous. Germline loops: CDR1 LNHDA, CDR2 SQIVND (reference sequence). Trimming cost V 6 bases and J 6 bases, with 18 bases left between them. The CDR3 is made up of 14 amino acids. This CDR3 reads CASSRWTASVEQYF. CDR3 nucleotides: TGTGCCAGTAGCCGATGGACGGCTTCGGTCGAGCAGTACTTC.

V gene TRBV2 combines with J gene TRBJ2-7; maybe TRBD1 (5 bases). This CDR3 has 12 amino acids. V shed 4 bases and J shed 3 bases, with 7 bases lying between them. Germline V gene lookup returns CDR1 SNHLY and CDR2 FYNNEI. The CDR3 DNA sequence: TGTGCCAGCAGTGGACAGTTCTACGAGCAGTACTTC. Translating gives CASSGQFYEQYF.

This chain links TRBV28 with TRBJ1-1; 10 bases agree with TRBD1. Trimming at V came to 6 bases and at J to 8 bases, leaving 9 bases not matched to a gene. Per the germline V gene, CDR1 is MDHEN and CDR2 is SYDVKM. CDR3 length: 14 amino acids. The CDR3 reads CASSWDRGPEEAFF. The CDR3 nucleotides read TGTGCCAGCAGCTGGGACAGGGGACCCGAGGAAGCTTTCTTT.

The V gene is TRBV7-2, the J gene TRBJ2-1; D is possibly TRBD2 (6 bases). The CDR3 is 15 amino acids. V gave up 5 bases and J gave up 3 bases, with 14 bases separating them. Germline V gene sequence: CDR1 SGHTA, CDR2 FQGNSA. The CDR3 sequence is CASSPSVGGYNEQFF. In nucleotides, the CDR3 is TGTGCCAGCAGCCCATCGGTGGGAGGCTACAATGAGCAGTTCTTC.

The genes are TRBV6-2 or TRBV6-3 and TRBJ2-1; 7 bases map to TRBD2. Germline CDR1 is MNHEY and CDR2 is SVGEGT. V lost 0 bases, J lost 5 bases, and 7 bases stayed unmatched. This CDR3 contains 16 residues. In DNA form, the CDR3 reads TGTGCCAGCAGTTACTCGTACGGGACTATTAACAATGAGCAGTTCTTC. Translating it yields CASSYSYGTINNEQFF.

The chain uses TRBV28 and TRBJ2-7, with TRBD1 matching 12 bases. The germline gives CDR1 MDHEN, CDR2 SYDVKM. This CDR3 has 13 amino acids. V lost 7 bases and J lost 7; bases outside the gene matches: 5. As DNA, the CDR3 is TGTGCCAGCACGGGGACAGGGGGCAGGGAGCAGTACTTC. The encoded protein is CASTGTGGREQYF.

The rearrangement uses TRBV29-1 and TRBJ1-4, with D perhaps TRBD1 (6 bases). The V end was cut by 6 bases, the J end by 5 bases, with 16 bases between. Looked up from germline, CDR1 is SQVTM and CDR2 is ANQGSEA. This CDR3 has 14 amino acids. The CDR3: CSVAWTALNEKLFF. The CDR3 DNA follows: TGCAGCGTGGCTTGGACAGCCTTAAATGAAAAACTGTTTTTT. Filled out from reference TRBV29-1 and TRBJ1-4, the complete variable domain reads SAVISQKPSRDICQRGTSLTIQCQVDSQVTMMFWYRQQPGQSLTLIATANQGSEATYESGFVIDKFPISRPNLTFSTLTVSNMSPEDSSIYLCSVAWTALNEKLFFGSGTQLSVL.

The DNA of the CDR3 is TGTGCCAGCAGCTCCGGAACCGGGACAAATGCTAGCGGGAGGTCTTACGAGCAGTACTTC. Translation gives CASSSGTGTNASGRSYEQYF. The V gene is TRBV11-1, the J gene TRBJ2-7; 11 bases agree with TRBD2. This CDR3 has 20 amino acids. Per germline, CDR1 SGHAT and CDR2 FQDESV (reference sequence). V trimming: 4 bases; J trimming: 4 bases; junction bases outside the gene matches: 21.

The chain couples TRBV19 to TRBJ2-3; D possibly matches TRBD1 or TRBD2 (6 bases each). The CDR3 runs 13 residues. Germline-derived CDR1 and CDR2 are LNHDA and SQIVND (reference sequence). V was clipped by 10 bases and J by 3 bases, with 14 bases between them. The CDR3 DNA reads TGTGCCACCGACCGGGGGCTGACAGATACGCAGTATTTT. It translates to CATDRGLTDTQYF.

The gene calls are TRBV20-1 and TRBJ2-1, with 10 nucleotides matching TRBD2. With 6 bases clipped from V and 4 bases from J, the junction kept 12 bases outside the gene matches. The CDR3 runs 16 residues. Germline V gene sequence: CDR1 DFQATT, CDR2 SNEGSKA (reference sequence). The CDR3 loop reads CSASLLLAGEYNEQFF. The CDR3 DNA is TGCAGTGCATCCTTGCTTCTAGCGGGAGAATACAATGAGCAGTTCTTC.

The gene calls are TRBV28 and TRBJ2-1, with TRBD1 matching over 9 bases. The V segment lost 7 bases and the J segment 9 bases; nucleotides outside the gene matches: 10. The CDR3 consists of 14 residues. Germline V gene lookup returns CDR1 MDHEN and CDR2 SYDVKM. In DNA form, the CDR3 reads TGTGCCAGCACCTTGGGACAGGGCCTGAGTGAGCAGTTCTTC. This gives the protein CASTLGQGLSEQFF.

The gene calls are TRBV11-2 and TRBJ2-7, with a weak D call TRBD1 (6 bases). Between the trimmed V and J ends, which lost 1 base and 2 bases, there was a span of 9 bases. The germline V gene encodes CDR1 SGHAT and CDR2 FQNNGV. The CDR3 runs to 14 residues. The CDR3 coding sequence is TGTGCCAGCAGCTTAGCAGGGGCCACCTACGAGCAGTACTTC. Its protein is CASSLAGATYEQYF.

This clonotype was found once. J is TRBJ2-7 and V is TRBV27; TRBD1 is a possible D gene (6 bases). V was pared by 5 bases and J by 2 bases, with 10 bases between. There are 13 residues in the CDR3. Germline V lookup: CDR1 MNHEY, CDR2 SMNVEV (reference sequence). The CDR3 region is CASSVGQTYEQYF. For the CDR3, the DNA is TGTGCCAGCAGTGTCGGACAGACCTACGAGCAGTACTTC.

This clonotype has only one observation. The V call is TRBV29-1, the J call TRBJ2-7; perhaps D is TRBD1 or TRBD2 (5 bases each). The CDR3 covers 12 residues. Looked up from germline, CDR1 is SQVTM and CDR2 is ANQGSEA. Trimming removed 3 bases at V and 6 bases at J, with 12 bases between. The CDR3 sequence is CSVDLGVSEQYF. The CDR3 nucleotides are TGCAGCGTTGATTTGGGGGTTAGCGAGCAGTACTTC.

The gene calls are TRBV20-1 and TRBJ1-2, with D uncertain. Germline-derived CDR1 and CDR2 are DFQATT and SNEGSKA (reference sequence). This CDR3 has 11 residues. V lost 0 bases, J lost 3 bases, and 2 bases lay in between. CDR3 sequence: CSARDHYGYTF. CDR3 sequence (DNA): TGCAGTGCTAGAGATCACTATGGCTACACCTTC.

The J gene is TRBJ1-1, the V gene TRBV21-1; TRBD1, the D gene given by the table, was not confirmed from the DNA. TRBV21-1 is a pseudogene. The CDR3 covers 14 residues. CDR3 nucleotide sequence: TGTGCCAGCAGCAAATCAGGGCGAGGGACTGAAGCTTTCTTT. Protein product: CASSKSGRGTEAFF.

This clonotype was detected once. The V and J genes are TRBV29-1 and TRBJ2-1; D possibly corresponds to TRBD1 (6 bases). V gave up 7 bases and J gave up 5 bases, with 9 bases separating them. CDR1 is SQVTM and CDR2 is ANQGSEA in the germline V gene. This CDR3 spans 11 amino acids. The CDR3 region has the DNA TGCAGCGCTTGGACAGACAATGAGCAGTTCTTC. As protein: CSAWTDNEQFF.